This TCR beta chain was found in a study of blood T cell repertoires in COVID-19. Study information: From the United States, Italy and Spain came samples of acute and convalescent COVID-19.

The method was immunoSEQ multiplex PCR; TCRdb's version includes in-frame clones alone and lacks a portion of them. This table holds more than 35,000 clones, around 82% found once. The CDR3 runs to 14 residues. With 1 base removed from V and 2 bases from J, the gap between germline ends came to 9 bases. Germline assignment: CDR1 SGHTA and CDR2 FQGNSA. The sequenced material came from peripheral blood. This TCR was recovered from a man in his 70s with acute or convalescent COVID-19. The chain joins TRBV7-2 to TRBJ2-7; the D is unclear. The CDR3 here is CASSLVNGPYEQYF. Written as DNA, the CDR3 is TGTGCCAGCAGCTTAGTGAACGGTCCCTACGAGCAGTACTTC.